This T cell receptor beta chain was identified in a study of blood T cell repertoires in COVID-19. Germline V gene sequence: CDR1 LGHNA, CDR2 YSLEER. Trimming took off 1 base at V and 0 bases at J, with 6 bases between the two ends. The CDR3 spans 14 residues. Libraries were prepared by immunoSEQ multiplex PCR; TCRdb keeps only in-frame clonotypes and omits some of them. The table lists fewer than 250,000 clones, 82% of them singletons, with about 4.8% in the top ten. The sequenced material came from peripheral blood. The source is a woman aged 70 to 79 with acute or convalescent COVID-19. The chain employs TRBV4-3 and TRBJ1-1; possible D gene TRBD1, 6 bases. The CDR3 reads CASSQGQVNTEAFF. The CDR3 coding sequence is TGCGCCAGCAGCCAAGGACAGGTGAACACTGAAGCTTTCTTT.